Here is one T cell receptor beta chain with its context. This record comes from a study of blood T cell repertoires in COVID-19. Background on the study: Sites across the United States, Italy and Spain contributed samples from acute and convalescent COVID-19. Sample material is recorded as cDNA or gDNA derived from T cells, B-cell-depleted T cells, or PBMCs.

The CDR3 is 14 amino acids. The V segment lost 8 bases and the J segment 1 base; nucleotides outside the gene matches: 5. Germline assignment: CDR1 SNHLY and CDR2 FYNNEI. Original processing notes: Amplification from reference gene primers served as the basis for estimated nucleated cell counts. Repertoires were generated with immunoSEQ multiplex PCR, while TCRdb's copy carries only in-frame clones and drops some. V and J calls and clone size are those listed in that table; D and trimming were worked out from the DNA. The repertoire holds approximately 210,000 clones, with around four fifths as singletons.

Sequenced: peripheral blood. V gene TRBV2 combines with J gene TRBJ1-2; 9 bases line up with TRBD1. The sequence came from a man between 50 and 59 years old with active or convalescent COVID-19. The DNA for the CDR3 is TGTGCCAGCGCCGGGACAGGGAGTAACTATGGCTACACCTTC. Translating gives CASAGTGSNYGYTF.